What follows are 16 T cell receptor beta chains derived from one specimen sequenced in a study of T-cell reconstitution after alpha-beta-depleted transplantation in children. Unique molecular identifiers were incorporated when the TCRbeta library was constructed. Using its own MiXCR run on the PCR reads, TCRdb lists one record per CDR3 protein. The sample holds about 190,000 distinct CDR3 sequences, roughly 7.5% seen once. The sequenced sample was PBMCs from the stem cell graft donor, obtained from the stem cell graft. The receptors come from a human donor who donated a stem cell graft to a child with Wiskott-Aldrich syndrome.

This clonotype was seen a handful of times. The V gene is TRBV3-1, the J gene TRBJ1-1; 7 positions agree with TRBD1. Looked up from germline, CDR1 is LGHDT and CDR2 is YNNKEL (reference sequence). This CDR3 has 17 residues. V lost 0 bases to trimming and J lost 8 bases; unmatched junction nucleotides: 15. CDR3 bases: TGTGCCAGCAGCCAAGATGGTGGGTCGCGACAGGGATTAGAAGCTTTCTTT. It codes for CASSQDGGSRQGLEAFF.

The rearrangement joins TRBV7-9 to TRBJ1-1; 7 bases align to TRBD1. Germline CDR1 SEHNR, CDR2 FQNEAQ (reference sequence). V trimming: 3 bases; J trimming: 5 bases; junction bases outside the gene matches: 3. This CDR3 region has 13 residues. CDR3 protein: CASSLTGRTEAFF. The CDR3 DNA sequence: TGTGCCAGCAGCTTGACAGGGAGGACTGAAGCTTTCTTT.

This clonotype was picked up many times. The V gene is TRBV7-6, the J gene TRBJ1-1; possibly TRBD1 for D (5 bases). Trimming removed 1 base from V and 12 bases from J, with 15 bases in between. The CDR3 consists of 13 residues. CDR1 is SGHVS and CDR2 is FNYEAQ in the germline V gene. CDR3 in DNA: TGTGCCAGCAGCTTAGGTGGCGGGGGGTCTACTTTCTTT. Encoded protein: CASSLGGGGSTFF.

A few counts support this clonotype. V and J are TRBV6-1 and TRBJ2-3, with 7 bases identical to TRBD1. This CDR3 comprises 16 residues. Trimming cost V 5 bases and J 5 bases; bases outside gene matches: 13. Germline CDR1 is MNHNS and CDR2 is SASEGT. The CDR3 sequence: CASSRLTGADGDTQYF. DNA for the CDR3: TGTGCCAGCAGTAGACTCACAGGGGCGGACGGAGATACGCAGTATTTT.

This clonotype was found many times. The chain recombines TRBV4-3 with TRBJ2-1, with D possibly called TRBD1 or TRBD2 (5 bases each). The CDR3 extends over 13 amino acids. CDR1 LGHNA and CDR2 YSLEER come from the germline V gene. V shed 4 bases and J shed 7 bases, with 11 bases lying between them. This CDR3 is CASSLGVANEQFF. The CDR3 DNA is TGCGCCAGCAGCCTGGGGGTCGCGAATGAGCAGTTCTTC.

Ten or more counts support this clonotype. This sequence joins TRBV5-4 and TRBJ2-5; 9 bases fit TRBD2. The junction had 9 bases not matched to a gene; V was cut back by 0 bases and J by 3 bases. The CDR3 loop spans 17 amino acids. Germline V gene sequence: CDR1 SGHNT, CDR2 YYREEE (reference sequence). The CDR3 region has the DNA TGTGCCAGCAGCTTGGGTGGCGCGGGGGGGCCGGAAGAGACCCAGTACTTC. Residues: CASSLGGAGGPEETQYF. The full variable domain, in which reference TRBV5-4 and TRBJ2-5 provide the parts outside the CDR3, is ETGVTQSPTHLIKTRGQQVTLRCSSQSGHNTVSWYQQALGQGPQFIFQYYREEENGRGNFPPRFSGLQFPNYSSELNVNALELDDSALYLCASSLGGAGGPEETQYFGPGTRLLVL.

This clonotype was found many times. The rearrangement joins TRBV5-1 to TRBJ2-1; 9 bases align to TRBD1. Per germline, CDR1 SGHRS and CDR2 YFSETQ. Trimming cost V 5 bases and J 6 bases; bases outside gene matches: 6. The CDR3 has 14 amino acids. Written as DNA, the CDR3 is TGCGCCAGCAGATTGCGGGGACAGGGCAATGAGCAGTTCTTC. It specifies CASRLRGQGNEQFF. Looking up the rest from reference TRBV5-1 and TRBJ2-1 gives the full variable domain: KAGVTQTPRYLIKTRGQQVTLSCSPISGHRSVSWYQQTPGQGLQFLFEYFSETQRNKGNFPGRFSGRQFSNSRSEMNVSTLELGDSALYLCASRLRGQGNEQFFGPGTRLTVL.

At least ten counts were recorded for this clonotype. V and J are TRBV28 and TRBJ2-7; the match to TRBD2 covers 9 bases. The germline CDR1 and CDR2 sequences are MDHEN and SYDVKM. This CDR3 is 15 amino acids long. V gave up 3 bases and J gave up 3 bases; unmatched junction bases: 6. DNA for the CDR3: TGTGCCAGCAGTTTCCAACAGCGGGGGGACTACGAGCAGTACTTC. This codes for CASSFQQRGDYEQYF.

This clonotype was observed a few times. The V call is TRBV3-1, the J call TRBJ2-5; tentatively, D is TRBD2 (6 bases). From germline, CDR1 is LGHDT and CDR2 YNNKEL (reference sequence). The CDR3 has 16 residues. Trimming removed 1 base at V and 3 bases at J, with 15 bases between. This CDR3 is CASSQGGLRIEETQYF. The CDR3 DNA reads TGTGCCAGCAGCCAAGGGGGACTCCGGATCGAAGAGACCCAGTACTTC.

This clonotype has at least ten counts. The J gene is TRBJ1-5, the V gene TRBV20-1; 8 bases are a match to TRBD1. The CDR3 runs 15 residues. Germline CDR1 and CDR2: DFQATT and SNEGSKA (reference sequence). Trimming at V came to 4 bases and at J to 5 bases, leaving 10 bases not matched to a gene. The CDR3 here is CSAIQTGGSYQPQHF. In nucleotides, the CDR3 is TGCAGTGCTATTCAAACAGGGGGATCGTATCAGCCCCAGCATTTT.

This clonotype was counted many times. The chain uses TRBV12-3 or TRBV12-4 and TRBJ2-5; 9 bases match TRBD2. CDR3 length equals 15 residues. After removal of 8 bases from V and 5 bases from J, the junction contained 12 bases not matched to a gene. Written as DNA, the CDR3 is TGTGCCAGCCGCTCCGCTAGCGGGGTCGGCGAGACCCAGTACTTC. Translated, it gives CASRSASGVGETQYF.

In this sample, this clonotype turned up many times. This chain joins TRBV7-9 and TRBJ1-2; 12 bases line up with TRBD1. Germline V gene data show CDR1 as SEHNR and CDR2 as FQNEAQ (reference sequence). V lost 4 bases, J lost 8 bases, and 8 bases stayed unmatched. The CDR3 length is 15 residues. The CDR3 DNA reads TGTGCCAGCAGCTCCCCGGGACAGGGGGCTGTAGGCTACACCTTC. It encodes CASSSPGQGAVGYTF.

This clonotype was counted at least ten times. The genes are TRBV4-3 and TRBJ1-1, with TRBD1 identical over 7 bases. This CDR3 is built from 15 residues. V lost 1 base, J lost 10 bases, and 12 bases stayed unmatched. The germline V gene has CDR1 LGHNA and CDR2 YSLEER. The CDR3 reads CASSQARTGQMVAFF. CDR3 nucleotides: TGCGCCAGCAGCCAAGCCCGGACAGGTCAGATGGTAGCTTTCTTT.

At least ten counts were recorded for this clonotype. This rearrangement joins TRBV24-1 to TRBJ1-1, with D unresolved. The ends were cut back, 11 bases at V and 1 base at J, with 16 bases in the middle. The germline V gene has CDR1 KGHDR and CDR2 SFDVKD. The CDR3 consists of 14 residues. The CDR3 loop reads CAISGRPPNTEAFF. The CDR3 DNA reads TGTGCCATCTCAGGACGGCCGCCGAACACTGAAGCTTTCTTT.

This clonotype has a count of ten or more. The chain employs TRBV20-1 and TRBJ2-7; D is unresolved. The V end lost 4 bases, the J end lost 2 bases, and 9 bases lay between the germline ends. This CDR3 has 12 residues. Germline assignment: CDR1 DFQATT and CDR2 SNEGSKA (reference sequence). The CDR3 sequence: CSATDGTYEQYF. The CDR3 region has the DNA TGCAGTGCTACGGACGGTACCTACGAGCAGTACTTC.

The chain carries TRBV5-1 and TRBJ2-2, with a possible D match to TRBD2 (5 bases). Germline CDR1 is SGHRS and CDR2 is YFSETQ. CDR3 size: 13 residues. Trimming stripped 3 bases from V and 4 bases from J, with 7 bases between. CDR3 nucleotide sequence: TGCGCCAGCAGCTCGAGCGGCACCGGGGAGCTGTTTTTT. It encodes CASSSSGTGELFF.